This T cell receptor beta chain is drawn from a study of neurological immune-mediated disorders. As for the study in general: The approximately 35 multiple sclerosis patients comprised some 30 relapsing-remitting and 3 secondary progressive cases. Study results and caveats: Among 34 multiple sclerosis patients, 18 had repertoires that phylogenetic grouping placed in one related-CDR3 cluster, a possible signature.

5'RACE with 10-nucleotide random UMIs generated the cDNA. The output of every sequencing run, over 180 million TCR-beta sequences, came from 15-18 subjects. TCRdb re-analysed the 5' RACE reads in MiXCR, keeping a single row per CDR3 protein. This table holds 50,000 to 80,000 distinct CDR3 sequences, almost 3.5% found once. This CDR3 has 14 amino acids. CDR1 and CDR2 from the germline V gene are SGHRS and YFSETQ. Trimming shortened V by 2 bases and J by 2 bases, and 7 bases separated the two germline ends. This clonotype has ten or more counts. Antigen specificity is unknown. The specimen sequenced was PBMCs. V usage is TRBV5-1 and J usage is TRBJ2-2; D not resolved. The sequence was obtained from a man aged 40-49 years with multiple sclerosis. As DNA, the CDR3 is TGCGCCAGCAGCTTAGGACGCAACACCGGGGAGCTGTTTTTT. Amino acids: CASSLGRNTGELFF.